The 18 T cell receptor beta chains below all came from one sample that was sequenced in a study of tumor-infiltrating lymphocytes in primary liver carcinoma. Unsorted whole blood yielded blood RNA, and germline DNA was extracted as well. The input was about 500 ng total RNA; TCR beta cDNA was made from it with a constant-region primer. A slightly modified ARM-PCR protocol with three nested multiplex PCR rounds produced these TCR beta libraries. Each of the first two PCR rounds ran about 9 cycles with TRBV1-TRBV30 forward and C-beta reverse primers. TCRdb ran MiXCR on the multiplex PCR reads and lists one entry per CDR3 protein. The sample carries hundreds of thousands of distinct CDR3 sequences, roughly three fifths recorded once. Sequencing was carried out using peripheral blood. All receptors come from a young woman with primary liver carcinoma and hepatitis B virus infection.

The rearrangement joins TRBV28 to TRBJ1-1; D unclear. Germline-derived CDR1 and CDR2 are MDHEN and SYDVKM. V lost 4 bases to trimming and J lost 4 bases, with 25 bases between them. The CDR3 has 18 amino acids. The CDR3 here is CASSSTGLIWRMVTEAFF. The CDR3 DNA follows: TGTGCCAGCAGTTCCACCGGATTAATTTGGAGAATGGTCACTGAAGCTTTCTTT.

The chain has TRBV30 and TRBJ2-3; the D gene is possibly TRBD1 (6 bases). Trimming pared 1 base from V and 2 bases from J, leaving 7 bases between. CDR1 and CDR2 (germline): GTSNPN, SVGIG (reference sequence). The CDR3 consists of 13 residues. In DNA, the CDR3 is TGTGCCTGGAGTGAGGGGGACACAGATACGCAGTATTTT. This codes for CAWSEGDTDTQYF.

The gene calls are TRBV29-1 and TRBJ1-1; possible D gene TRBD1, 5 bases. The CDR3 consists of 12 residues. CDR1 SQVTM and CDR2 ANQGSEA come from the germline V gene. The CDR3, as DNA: TGCAGTATTGGACATTTGAACACTGAAGCTTTCTTT. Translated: CSIGHLNTEAFF. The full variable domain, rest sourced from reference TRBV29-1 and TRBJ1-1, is SAVISQKPSRDICQRGTSLTIQCQVDSQVTMMFWYRQQPGQSLTLIATANQGSEATYESGFVIDKFPISRPNLTFSTLTVSNMSPEDSSIYLCSIGHLNTEAFFGQGTRLTVV.

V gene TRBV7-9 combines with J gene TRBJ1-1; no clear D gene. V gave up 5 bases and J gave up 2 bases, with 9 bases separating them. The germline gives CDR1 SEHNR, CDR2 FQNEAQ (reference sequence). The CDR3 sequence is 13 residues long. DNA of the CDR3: TGTGCCAGCAGCGCCGGGGTCAACACTGAAGCTTTCTTT. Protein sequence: CASSAGVNTEAFF.

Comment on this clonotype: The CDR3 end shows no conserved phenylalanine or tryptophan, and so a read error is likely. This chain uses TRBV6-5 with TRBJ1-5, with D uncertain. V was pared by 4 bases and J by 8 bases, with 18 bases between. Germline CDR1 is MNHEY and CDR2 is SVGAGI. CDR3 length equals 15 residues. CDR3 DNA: TGTGCCAGCAGTTCCATTGTAGGGTCGAAGGAGCCCCAGCATTCT. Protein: CASSSIVGSKEPQHS.

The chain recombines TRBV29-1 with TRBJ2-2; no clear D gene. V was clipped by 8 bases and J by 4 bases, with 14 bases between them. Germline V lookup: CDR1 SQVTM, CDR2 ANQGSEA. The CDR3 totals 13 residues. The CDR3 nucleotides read TGCAGCTTTGTCCGGTTACGCACCGGGGAGCTGTTTTTT. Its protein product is CSFVRLRTGELFF.

The CDR3 nucleotides are TGCGCCAGCAGCCATACAGGGGACGGCTCCTACAATGAGCAGTTCTTC. Translated, it gives CASSHTGDGSYNEQFF. The chain employs TRBV5-1 and TRBJ2-1, with 7 bases lining up with TRBD1. This CDR3 is 16 amino acids long. The germline gives CDR1 SGHRS, CDR2 YFSETQ. Trimming at V came to 4 bases and at J to 0 bases, leaving 7 bases not matched to a gene.

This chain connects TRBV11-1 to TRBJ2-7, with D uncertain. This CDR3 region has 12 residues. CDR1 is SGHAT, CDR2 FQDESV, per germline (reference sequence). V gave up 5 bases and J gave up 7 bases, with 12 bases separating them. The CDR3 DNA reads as TGTGCCAGCAGCCTTGTAAACTATGAGCAGTACTTC. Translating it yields CASSLVNYEQYF.

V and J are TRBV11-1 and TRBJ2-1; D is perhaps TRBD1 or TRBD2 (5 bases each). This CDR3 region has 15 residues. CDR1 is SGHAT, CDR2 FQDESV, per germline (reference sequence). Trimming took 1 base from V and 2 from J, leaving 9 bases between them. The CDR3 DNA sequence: TGTGCCAGCAGCTTAGGGGGGACGACCTACAATGAGCAGTTCTTC. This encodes CASSLGGTTYNEQFF.

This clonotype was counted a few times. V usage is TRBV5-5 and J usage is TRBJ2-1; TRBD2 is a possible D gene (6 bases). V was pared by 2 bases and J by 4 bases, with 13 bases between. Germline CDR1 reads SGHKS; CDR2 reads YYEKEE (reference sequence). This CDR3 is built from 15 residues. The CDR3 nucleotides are TGTGCCAGCAGCTTAGGGGTAGCGGATTACAATGAGCAGTTCTTC. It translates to CASSLGVADYNEQFF. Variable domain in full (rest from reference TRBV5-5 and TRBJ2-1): DAGVTQSPTHLIKTRGQQVTLRCSPISGHKSVSWYQQVLGQGPQFIFQYYEKEERGRGNFPDRFSARQFPNYSSELNVNALLLGDSALYLCASSLGVADYNEQFFGPGTRLTVL.

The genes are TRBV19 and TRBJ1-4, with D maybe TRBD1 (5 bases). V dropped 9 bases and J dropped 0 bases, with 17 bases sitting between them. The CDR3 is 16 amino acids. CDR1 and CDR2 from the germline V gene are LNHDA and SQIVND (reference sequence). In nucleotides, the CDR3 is TGTGCCAGCCAATACCGACAGTTTGCAACTAATGAAAAACTGTTTTTT. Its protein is CASQYRQFATNEKLFF.

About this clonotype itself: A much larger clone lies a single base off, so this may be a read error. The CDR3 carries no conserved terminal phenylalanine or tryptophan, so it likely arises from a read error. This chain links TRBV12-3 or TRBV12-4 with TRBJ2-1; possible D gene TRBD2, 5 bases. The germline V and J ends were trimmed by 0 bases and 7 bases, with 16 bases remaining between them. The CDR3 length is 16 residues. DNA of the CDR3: TGTGCCAGCAGTTTAGCGAAAGGGCTAGCTCGAAATGAGCAGTTCTTA. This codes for CASSLAKGLARNEQFL.

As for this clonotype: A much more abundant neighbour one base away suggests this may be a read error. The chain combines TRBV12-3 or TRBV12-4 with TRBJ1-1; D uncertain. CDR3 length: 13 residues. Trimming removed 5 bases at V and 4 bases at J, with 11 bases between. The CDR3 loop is CASSVNKGTEAFF. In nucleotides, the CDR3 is TGTGCCAGCAGTGTAAACAAGGGCACTGAAGCTTTCTTT.

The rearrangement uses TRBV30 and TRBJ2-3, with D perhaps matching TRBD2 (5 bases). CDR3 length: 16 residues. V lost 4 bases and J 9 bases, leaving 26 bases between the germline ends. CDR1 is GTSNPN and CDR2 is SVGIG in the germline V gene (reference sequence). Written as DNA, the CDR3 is TGTGCCTGGATATGGATAGCGACCAACCCCGCCGAGACGCAGTATTTT. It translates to CAWIWIATNPAETQYF.

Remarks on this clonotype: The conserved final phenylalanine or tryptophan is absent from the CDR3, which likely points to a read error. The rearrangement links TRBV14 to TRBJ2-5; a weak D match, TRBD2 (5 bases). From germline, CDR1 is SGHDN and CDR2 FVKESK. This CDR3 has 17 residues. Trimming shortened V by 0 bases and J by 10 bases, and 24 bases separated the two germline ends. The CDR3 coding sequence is TGTGCCAGCAGCCAAGATGGTGGGAGTGTACGTTGGGGAAACCAGTACTTA. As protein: CASSQDGGSVRWGNQYL.

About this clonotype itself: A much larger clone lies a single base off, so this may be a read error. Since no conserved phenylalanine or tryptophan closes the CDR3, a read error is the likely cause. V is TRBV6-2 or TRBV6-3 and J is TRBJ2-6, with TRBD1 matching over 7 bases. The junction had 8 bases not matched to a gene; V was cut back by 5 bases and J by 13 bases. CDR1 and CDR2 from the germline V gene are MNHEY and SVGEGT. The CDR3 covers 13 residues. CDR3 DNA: TGTGCCAGCAGTCAGGGACAGTCTGTAGTCCTGACTTCC. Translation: CASSQGQSVVLTS.

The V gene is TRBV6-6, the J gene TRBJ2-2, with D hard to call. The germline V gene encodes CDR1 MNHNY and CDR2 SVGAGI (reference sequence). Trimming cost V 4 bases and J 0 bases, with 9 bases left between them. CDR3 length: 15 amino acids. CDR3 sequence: CASSLYRPNTGELFF. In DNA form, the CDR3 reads TGTGCCAGCAGTTTATACAGACCGAACACCGGGGAGCTGTTTTTT.

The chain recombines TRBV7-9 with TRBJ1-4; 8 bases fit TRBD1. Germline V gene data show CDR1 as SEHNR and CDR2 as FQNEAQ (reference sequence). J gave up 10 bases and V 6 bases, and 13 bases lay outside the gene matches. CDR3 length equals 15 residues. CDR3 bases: TGTGCCAGCAGTCCCTTGGACAGGGATCGTGGAAAACTGTTTTTT. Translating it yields CASSPLDRDRGKLFF.